Presented here are 9 T cell receptor beta chains from one specimen sequenced in a study of T cells in Graves' hyperthyroidism and ophthalmopathy. Amplified TCR beta CDR3 regions came from RNA transcripts. HTBI primers were the set used in a first-round RT-PCR of the TCR CDR3. Each CDR3 protein is one row after TCRdb ran MiXCR on the multiplex PCR reads. This sample yields roughly 500,000 distinct CDR3 sequences, of which 46% are seen a single time; about two fifths belongs to the top ten. The sample comprised peripheral blood or thyroid tissue (not recorded which). The receptors here all came from an adult woman with Graves' disease, either hyperthyroidism or ophthalmopathy (not recorded which).

The V and J genes are TRBV19 and TRBJ1-6, with a weak D call TRBD1 (5 bases). The CDR3 consists of 13 residues. Deletions cut 4 bases from V and 12 bases from J, with 13 bases between. Germline CDR1 LNHDA, CDR2 SQIVND (reference sequence). Written as DNA, the CDR3 is TGTGCCAGTAGTACCGGACATGGGAAACCCCTCCACTTT. It encodes CASSTGHGKPLHF.

This clonotype came up a few times. The chain links TRBV28 to TRBJ1-2; D is unclear. From germline, CDR1 is MDHEN and CDR2 SYDVKM. The ends were cut back, 6 bases at V and 3 bases at J, with 14 bases in the middle. The CDR3 consists of 14 residues. The CDR3, as DNA: TGTGCCAGCAGGGCCGGCGGCGGGGACTATGGCTACACCTTC. Translation gives CASRAGGGDYGYTF.

The rearrangement joins TRBV30 to TRBJ2-2; possible D gene TRBD2, 6 bases. Germline CDR1 GTSNPN, CDR2 SVGIG (reference sequence). The CDR3 has 13 residues. V shed 4 bases and J shed 1 base, with 7 bases lying between them. CDR3 bases: TGTGCCTGGAACGGGAGGAACACCGGGGAGCTGTTTTTT. Protein: CAWNGRNTGELFF.

The chain combines TRBV6-5 with TRBJ2-3; possible D gene TRBD2, 6 bases. The CDR3 runs 15 residues. Germline V gives CDR1 MNHEY, CDR2 SVGAGI. V dropped 6 bases and J dropped 1 base, with 14 bases sitting between them. The DNA of the CDR3 is TGTGCCAGCAGCATCCGGGAGTTCGGCACAGATACGCAGTATTTT. Residues: CASSIREFGTDTQYF.

As for this clonotype: The junction differs from germline at one of its ends, possibly a read error. The rearrangement joins TRBV6-6 to TRBJ2-7, with D unresolved. The CDR3 is 12 amino acids. Germline assignment: CDR1 MNHNY and CDR2 SVGAGI (reference sequence). The DNA for the CDR3 is TGCGCCAGCGTGGACGGCTCCTACGAGCAGTACTTC. Residues: CASVDGSYEQYF.

The chain links TRBV15 to TRBJ2-6; the D gene is possibly TRBD1 (6 bases). Germline V CDR1 and CDR2: LNHNV, YYDKDF (reference sequence). The CDR3 has 17 residues. Deletions cut 3 bases from V and 2 bases from J, with 14 bases between. CDR3 loop: CATSRRLQGTGANVLTF. The CDR3 DNA is TGTGCCACCAGCAGGCGCCTTCAGGGGACTGGGGCCAACGTCCTGACTTTC.

This clonotype was counted at least ten times. This chain joins TRBV2 and TRBJ2-2, with TRBD1 as a possible D gene (6 bases). V was pared by 8 bases and J by 4 bases, with 11 bases between. This CDR3 region has 13 residues. Germline CDR1 and CDR2: SNHLY and FYNNEI. The CDR3 sequence: CASGTGITGELFF. The CDR3 nucleotides are TGTGCCAGCGGAACAGGGATCACCGGGGAGCTGTTTTTT.

This clonotype was seen at least ten times. The V gene is TRBV19, the J gene TRBJ2-6; possibly TRBD1 for D (6 bases). With 5 bases removed from V and 0 bases from J, the gap between germline ends came to 14 bases. Germline CDR1 LNHDA, CDR2 SQIVND (reference sequence). The CDR3 has 17 residues. The CDR3 region has the DNA TGTGCCAGTAGTCTCAGACAGGTCGGCTCTGGGGCCAACGTCCTGACTTTC. Its translation is CASSLRQVGSGANVLTF.

J is TRBJ1-2 and V is TRBV2; perhaps TRBD1 as D (5 bases). Germline lookup yields CDR1 SNHLY and CDR2 FYNNEI. V shed 2 bases and J shed 3 bases, with 13 bases lying between them. CDR3 length: 15 residues. This chain's CDR3 is CASSEWGGRDYGYTF. CDR3 nucleotide sequence: TGTGCCAGCAGTGAATGGGGGGGACGAGACTATGGCTACACCTTC.